Sequencing of this T cell receptor (beta chain) was carried out in a study of metastatic and nonmetastatic thyroid tumors. At the level of the study: The study looked at repertoires side by side in blood and in tumor or nodule tissue from malignant and benign thyroid patients.

Thyroid surgery was performed in patients who had received no treatment beforehand. J was trimmed by 8 bases and V by 4 bases; bases with no gene match: 7. From germline, CDR1 is MNHNS and CDR2 SASEGT. This CDR3 is 13 amino acids long. This clone was seen a few times. TCRdb re-analyzed the PCR reads through MiXCR. The sample yields 9,000 to 15,000 clones, 32% seen once. V usage is TRBV6-1 and J usage is TRBJ2-5, with 7 nucleotides matching TRBD2. The TCR sequence derives from a female donor with papillary thyroid cancer or a benign thyroid nodule (not recorded which). Some clones in this sample may be carry-over from other donors' samples. Sample: tumor tissue. CDR3 sequence reads: CASSVGGRGTQYF. CDR3 in DNA: TGTGCCAGCAGTGTGGGCGGGAGAGGTACCCAGTACTTC.